This is a list of T cell receptor beta chains from one sample in a study of blood T cell repertoires in COVID-19. Assay used: immunoSEQ multiplex PCR; TCRdb lists only in-frame clones, some missing. The table includes over 140,000 clones, about 77% detected once. Sequenced: peripheral blood. These receptors all come from a woman between 45 and 60 years old with active or convalescent COVID-19. CDR3s include the opening cysteine and the closing phenylalanine or tryptophan. The order of the fields is CDR3 DNA, CDR3 protein, J gene, D gene, V gene, clone size. The D gene is left open where the match is weak. Rows give clone size only sometimes, using once, few, many, or a class for an expanded clone.

DNA: TGTGCCAGCAGTTACCAACACTCGGGGAACACAGATACGCAGTATTTT
CDR3: CASSYQHSGNTDTQYF
J: TRBJ2-3
D: NA
V: TRBV6-6
size: few

DNA: TGTGCCAGCAGCTTAGGTTCCGGCGGAGGTTCTGAAGCTTTCTTT
CDR3: CASSLGSGGGSEAFF
J: TRBJ1-1
D: NA
V: TRBV11-2
size: NA

DNA: TGTGCCAGCAGCCCCGAGTCCAACTTCTATGGCTACACCTTC
CDR3: CASSPESNFYGYTF
J: TRBJ1-2
D: NA
V: TRBV4-2
size: NA

DNA: TGCGCCAGCAGCCAACATAGAGCTCGAAACACCGGGGAGCTGTTTTTT
CDR3: CASSQHRARNTGELFF
J: TRBJ2-2
D: NA
V: TRBV4-3
size: NA

DNA: TGCAGTGCTATTGACAGGGATCCTAACTATGGCTACACCTTC
CDR3: CSAIDRDPNYGYTF
J: TRBJ1-2
D: TRBD1
V: TRBV20-1
size: NA

DNA: TGTGCCAGCAGCTTGGATGAGCGGGAGGGCCGGGGCGGGGAGCTGTTTTTT
CDR3: CASSLDEREGRGGELFF
J: TRBJ2-2
D: TRBD2
V: TRBV5-6
size: NA

DNA: TGTGCCAGCAGCTTAGACAAAGGGGGCACTGAAGCTTTCTTT
CDR3: CASSLDKGGTEAFF
J: TRBJ1-1
D: NA
V: TRBV7-9
size: NA

DNA: TGTGAAAGGCCCAGGTCAAGCAATCAGCCCCAGCATTTT
CDR3: CERPRSSNQPQHF
J: TRBJ1-5
D: NA
V: TRBV11-2
size: NA

DNA: TGCGCCAGCAGGGTAACCAGGAACACCGGGGAGCTGTTTTTT
CDR3: CASRVTRNTGELFF
J: TRBJ2-2
D: NA
V: TRBV4-3
size: NA

DNA: TGTGCCAGCTCACCACCAAACCCCCAACGACCAGGGGTCAGTGTTGGATCACCCCTCCACTTT
CDR3: CASSPPNPQRPGVSVGSPLHF
J: TRBJ1-6
D: NA
V: TRBV18
size: NA

DNA: TGTGCCAGCAGCCCGACCGGGACTAGCGGGAGAACTTCCACCAATGAGCAGTTCTTC
CDR3: CASSPTGTSGRTSTNEQFF
J: TRBJ2-1
D: TRBD2
V: TRBV3-1/TRBV3-2
size: NA

DNA: TGCAGCGTTGATACCAGGGGGGGCACAGATACGCAGTATTTT
CDR3: CSVDTRGGTDTQYF
J: TRBJ2-3
D: NA
V: TRBV29-1
size: few

DNA: TGTGCCAGCAGCCGGGACTCTAGTCCCTTAAATGAGCAGTTCTTC
CDR3: CASSRDSSPLNEQFF
J: TRBJ2-1
D: NA
V: TRBV4-2
size: NA

DNA: TGTGCCAGCAGCTTCACTAGCGGGGGCCACACAGATACGCAGTATTTT
CDR3: CASSFTSGGHTDTQYF
J: TRBJ2-3
D: TRBD2
V: TRBV11-2
size: NA

DNA: TGTGCCAGCGGATTGGGGCAGGGAAAAACTGAAGCTTTCTTT
CDR3: CASGLGQGKTEAFF
J: TRBJ1-1
D: NA
V: TRBV6-6
size: few